The sequence of this TCR beta chain was determined in a study of T cells after yellow fever vaccination. Broader study findings: Highly abundant clonotypes carried over from the bulk population could end up in FACS-sorted repertoires as contaminants.

TCRdb re-called the 5' RACE reads with MiXCR, one entry per CDR3 protein. The sample consists of more than 75,000 distinct CDR3 sequences, roughly 9% of them appearing once. This clonotype was recorded at least ten times. Germline loops: CDR1 MNHEY, CDR2 SVGAGI. The CDR3 length is 15 residues. Trimming removed 7 bases from V and 5 bases from J, with 20 bases in between. This clonotype was obtained from a man in his late teens or twenties who received the YFV17D yellow fever vaccine. This sample comprised CD8+ T cells not binding an NS4B(214-222) dextramer, sorted from PBMCs, obtained about 2 weeks after the first yellow fever vaccination. The chain carries TRBV6-5 and TRBJ2-5; D possibly corresponds to TRBD2 (7 bases). Here the CDR3 reads CASTQLPRGGETQYF. CDR3 DNA sequence: TGTGCCAGCACTCAGCTCCCTAGGGGGGGGGAGACCCAGTACTTC.